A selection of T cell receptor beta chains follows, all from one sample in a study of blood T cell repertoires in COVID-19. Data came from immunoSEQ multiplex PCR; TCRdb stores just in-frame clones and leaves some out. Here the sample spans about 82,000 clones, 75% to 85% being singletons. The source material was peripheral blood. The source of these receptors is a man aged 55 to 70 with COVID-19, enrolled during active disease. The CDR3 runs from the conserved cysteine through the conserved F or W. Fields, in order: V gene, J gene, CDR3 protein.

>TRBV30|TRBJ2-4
CAWRDMNIQYF
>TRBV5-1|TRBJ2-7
CASRTSSGGAYEQYF
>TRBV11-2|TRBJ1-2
CASSLGTGTGFGYTF
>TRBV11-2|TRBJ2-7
CASRMTGATYEQYF
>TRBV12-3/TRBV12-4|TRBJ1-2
CASSLVVVRGYTF
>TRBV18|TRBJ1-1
CASSPDRAATEAFF
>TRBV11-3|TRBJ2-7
CASSSRTSGAYEQYF
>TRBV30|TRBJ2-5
CAWAKREGDTQYF
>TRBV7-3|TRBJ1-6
CASSNGTPPSNSPLHF
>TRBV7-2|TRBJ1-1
CASSFKQGVGTEAFF
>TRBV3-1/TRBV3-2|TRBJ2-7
CASSQAPSGDYEQYF